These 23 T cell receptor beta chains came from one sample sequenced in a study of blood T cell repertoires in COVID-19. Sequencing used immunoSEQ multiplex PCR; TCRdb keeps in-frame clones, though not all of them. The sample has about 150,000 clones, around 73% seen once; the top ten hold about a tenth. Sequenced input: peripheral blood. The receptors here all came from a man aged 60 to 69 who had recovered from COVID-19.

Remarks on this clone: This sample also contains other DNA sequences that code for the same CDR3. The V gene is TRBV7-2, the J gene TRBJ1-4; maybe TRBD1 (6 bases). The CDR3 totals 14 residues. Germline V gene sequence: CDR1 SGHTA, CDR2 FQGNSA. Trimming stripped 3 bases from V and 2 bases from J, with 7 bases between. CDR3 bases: TGTGCCAGCAGCTTGGGGGCCACTAATGAAAAACTGTTTTTT. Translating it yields CASSLGATNEKLFF.

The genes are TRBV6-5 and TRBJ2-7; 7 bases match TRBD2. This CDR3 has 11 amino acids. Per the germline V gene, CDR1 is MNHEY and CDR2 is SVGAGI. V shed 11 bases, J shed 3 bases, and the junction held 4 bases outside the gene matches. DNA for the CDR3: TGTGCCTCGGGACTATTCTACGAGCAGTACTTC. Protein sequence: CASGLFYEQYF.

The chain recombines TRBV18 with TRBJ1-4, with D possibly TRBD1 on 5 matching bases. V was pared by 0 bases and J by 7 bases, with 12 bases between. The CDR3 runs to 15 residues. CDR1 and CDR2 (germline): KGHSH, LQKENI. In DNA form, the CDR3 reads TGTGCCAGCTCACCACCCCGAACAGGTGGTGAAAAACTGTTTTTT. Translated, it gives CASSPPRTGGEKLFF. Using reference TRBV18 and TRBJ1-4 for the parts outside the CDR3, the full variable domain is NAGVMQNPRHLVRRRGQEARLRCSPMKGHSHVYWYRQLPEEGLKFMVYLQKENIIDESGMPKERFSAEFPKEGPSILRIQQVVRGDSAAYFCASSPPRTGGEKLFFGSGTQLSVL.

In DNA form, the CDR3 reads TGTGCCAGCAGCTTAGTACAGGGTACTAATGAAAAACTGTTTTTT. Protein: CASSLVQGTNEKLFF. The chain uses TRBV7-2 and TRBJ1-4; possibly TRBD1 for D (6 bases). Trimming took off 1 base at V and 2 bases at J, with 8 bases between the two ends. This CDR3 region has 15 residues. Per germline, CDR1 SGHTA and CDR2 FQGNSA.

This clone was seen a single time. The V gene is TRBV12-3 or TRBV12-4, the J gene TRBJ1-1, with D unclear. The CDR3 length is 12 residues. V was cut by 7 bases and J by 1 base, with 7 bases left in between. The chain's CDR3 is CASNRANTEAFF. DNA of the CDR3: TGTGCCAGCAATAGAGCGAACACTGAAGCTTTCTTT.

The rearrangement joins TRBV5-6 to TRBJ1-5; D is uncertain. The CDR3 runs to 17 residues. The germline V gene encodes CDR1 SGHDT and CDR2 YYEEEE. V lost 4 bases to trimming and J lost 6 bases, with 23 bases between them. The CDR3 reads CASSLRDGRNLGQPQHF. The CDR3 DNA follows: TGTGCCAGCAGCCTCCGGGATGGCAGAAACCTTGGTCAGCCCCAGCATTTT. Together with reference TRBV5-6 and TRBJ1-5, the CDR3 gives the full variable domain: DAGVTQSPTHLIKTRGQQVTLRCSPKSGHDTVSWYQQALGQGPQFIFQYYEEEERQRGNFPDRFSGHQFPNYSSELNVNALLLGDSALYLCASSLRDGRNLGQPQHFGDGTRLSIL.

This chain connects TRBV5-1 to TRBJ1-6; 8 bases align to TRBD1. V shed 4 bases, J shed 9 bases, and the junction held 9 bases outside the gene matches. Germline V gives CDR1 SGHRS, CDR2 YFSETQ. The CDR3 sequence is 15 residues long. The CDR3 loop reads CASSQDQGAGSPLHF. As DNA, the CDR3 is TGCGCCAGCAGCCAGGACCAGGGGGCTGGTTCACCCCTCCACTTT.

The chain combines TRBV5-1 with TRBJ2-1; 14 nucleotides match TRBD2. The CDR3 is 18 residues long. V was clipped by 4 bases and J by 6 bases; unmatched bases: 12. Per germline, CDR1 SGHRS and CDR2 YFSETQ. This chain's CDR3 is CASSGTSGGTKGGNEQFF. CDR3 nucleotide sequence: TGCGCCAGCAGCGGGACTAGCGGGGGTACAAAAGGAGGCAATGAGCAGTTCTTC.

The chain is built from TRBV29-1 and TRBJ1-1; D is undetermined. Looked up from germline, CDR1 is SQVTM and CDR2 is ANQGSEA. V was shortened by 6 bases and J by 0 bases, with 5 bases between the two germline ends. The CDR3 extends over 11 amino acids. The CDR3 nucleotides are TGCAGCGTGAGGATGAACACTGAAGCTTTCTTT. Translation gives CSVRMNTEAFF.

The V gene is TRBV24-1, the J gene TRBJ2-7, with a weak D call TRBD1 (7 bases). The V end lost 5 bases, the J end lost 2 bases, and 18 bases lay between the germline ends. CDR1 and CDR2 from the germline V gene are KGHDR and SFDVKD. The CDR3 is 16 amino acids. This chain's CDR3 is CATSAPGSRGAYEQYF. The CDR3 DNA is TGTGCCACCAGTGCCCCGGGGTCCAGGGGGGCCTACGAGCAGTACTTC.

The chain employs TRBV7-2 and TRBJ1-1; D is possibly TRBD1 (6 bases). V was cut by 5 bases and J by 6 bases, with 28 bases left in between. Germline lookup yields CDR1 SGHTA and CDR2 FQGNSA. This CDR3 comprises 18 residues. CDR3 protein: CASSPDWGRTIERAEAFF. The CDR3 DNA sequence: TGTGCCAGCAGCCCCGATTGGGGGCGGACAATCGAACGGGCTGAAGCTTTCTTT.

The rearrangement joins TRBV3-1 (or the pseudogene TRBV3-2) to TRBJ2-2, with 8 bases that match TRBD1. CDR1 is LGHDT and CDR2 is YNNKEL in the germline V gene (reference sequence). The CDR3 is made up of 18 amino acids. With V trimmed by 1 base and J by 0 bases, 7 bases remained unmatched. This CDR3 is CASSQGVGDRPNTGELFF. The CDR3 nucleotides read TGTGCCAGCAGCCAAGGAGTGGGGGACAGGCCGAACACCGGGGAGCTGTTTTTT.

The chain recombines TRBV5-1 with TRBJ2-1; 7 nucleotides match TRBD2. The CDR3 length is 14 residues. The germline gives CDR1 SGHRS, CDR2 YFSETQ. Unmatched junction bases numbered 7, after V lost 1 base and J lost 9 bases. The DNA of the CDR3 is TGCGCCAGCAGCTTGCTCCAGACTAGCAGTGAGCAGTTCTTC. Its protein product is CASSLLQTSSEQFF.

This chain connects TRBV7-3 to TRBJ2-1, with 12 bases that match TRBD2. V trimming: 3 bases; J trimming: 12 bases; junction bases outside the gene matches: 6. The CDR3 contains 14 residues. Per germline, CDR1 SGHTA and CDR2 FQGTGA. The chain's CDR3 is CASSFQLAGGRQFF. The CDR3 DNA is TGTGCCAGCAGCTTCCAACTAGCGGGAGGTAGGCAGTTCTTC.

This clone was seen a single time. CDR3 sequence: CASSVKQWGRETQYF. For the CDR3, the DNA is TGTGCCAGCAGTGTGAAGCAATGGGGGCGGGAGACCCAGTACTTC. The chain links TRBV7-9 to TRBJ2-5, with a tentative D call TRBD1 (6 bases). Germline assignment: CDR1 SEHNR and CDR2 FQNEAQ (reference sequence). V lost 6 bases to trimming and J lost 5 bases, with 19 bases between them. This CDR3 contains 15 residues.

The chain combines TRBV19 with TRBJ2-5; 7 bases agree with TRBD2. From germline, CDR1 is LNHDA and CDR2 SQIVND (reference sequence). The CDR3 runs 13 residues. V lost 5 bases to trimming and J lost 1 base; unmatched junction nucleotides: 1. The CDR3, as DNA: TGTGCCAGTAGTGGGGGGGGCCAAGAGACCCAGTACTTC. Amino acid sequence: CASSGGGQETQYF.

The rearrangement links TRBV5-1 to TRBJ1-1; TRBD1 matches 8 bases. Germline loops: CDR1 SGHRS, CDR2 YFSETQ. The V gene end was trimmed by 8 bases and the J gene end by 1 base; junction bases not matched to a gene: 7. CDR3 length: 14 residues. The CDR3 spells CASYRGNSNTEAFF. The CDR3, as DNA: TGCGCCAGTTACAGGGGGAATTCGAACACTGAAGCTTTCTTT.

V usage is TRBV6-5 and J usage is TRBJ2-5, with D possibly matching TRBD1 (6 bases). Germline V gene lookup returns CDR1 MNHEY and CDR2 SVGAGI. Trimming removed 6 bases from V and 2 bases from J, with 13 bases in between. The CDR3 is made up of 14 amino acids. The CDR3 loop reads CASSQVGHQETQYF. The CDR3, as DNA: TGTGCCAGCAGCCAGGTGGGACATCAAGAGACCCAGTACTTC.

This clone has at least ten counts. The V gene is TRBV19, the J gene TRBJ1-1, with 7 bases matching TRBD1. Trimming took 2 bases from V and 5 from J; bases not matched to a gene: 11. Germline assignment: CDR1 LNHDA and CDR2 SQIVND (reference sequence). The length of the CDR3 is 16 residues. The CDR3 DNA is TGTGCCAGTAGTATAACCGAGACAGGGAGTGGGACTGAAGCTTTCTTT. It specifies CASSITETGSGTEAFF.

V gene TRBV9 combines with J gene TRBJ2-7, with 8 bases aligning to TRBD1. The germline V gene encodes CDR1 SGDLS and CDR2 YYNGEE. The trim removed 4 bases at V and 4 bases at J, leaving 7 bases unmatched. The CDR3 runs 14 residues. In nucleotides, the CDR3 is TGTGCCAGCAGCCCGGGACAGGCACCTTACGAGCAGTACTTC. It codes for CASSPGQAPYEQYF.

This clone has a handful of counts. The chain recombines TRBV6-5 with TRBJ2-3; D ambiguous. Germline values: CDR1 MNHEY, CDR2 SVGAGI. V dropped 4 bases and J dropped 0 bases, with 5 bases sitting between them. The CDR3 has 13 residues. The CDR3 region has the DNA TGTGCCAGCAGTTTTTCAAGCACAGATACGCAGTATTTT. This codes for CASSFSSTDTQYF.

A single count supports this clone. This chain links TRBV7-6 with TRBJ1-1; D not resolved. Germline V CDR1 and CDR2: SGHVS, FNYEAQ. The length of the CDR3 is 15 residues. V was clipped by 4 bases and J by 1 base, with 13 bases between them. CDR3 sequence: CASSYSGVENTEAFF. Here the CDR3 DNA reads TGTGCCAGCAGCTACTCCGGGGTGGAGAACACTGAAGCTTTCTTT.

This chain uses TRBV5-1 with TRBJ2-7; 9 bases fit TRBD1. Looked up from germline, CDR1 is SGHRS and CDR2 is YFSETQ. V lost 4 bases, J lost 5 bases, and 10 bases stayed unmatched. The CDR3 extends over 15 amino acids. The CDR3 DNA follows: TGCGCCAGCAGCCAACCCGGGACAGGGCAGAACGAGCAGTACTTC. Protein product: CASSQPGTGQNEQYF. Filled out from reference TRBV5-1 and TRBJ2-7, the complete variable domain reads KAGVTQTPRYLIKTRGQQVTLSCSPISGHRSVSWYQQTPGQGLQFLFEYFSETQRNKGNFPGRFSGRQFSNSRSEMNVSTLELGDSALYLCASSQPGTGQNEQYFGPGTRLTVT.